The entry that follows covers one TCR beta chain sequence. The sample is drawn from a study of T cell responses to AZD1222 COVID-19 vaccine. The germline V gene has CDR1 LGHNA and CDR2 YNFKEQ. V shed 6 bases and J shed 7 bases, with 13 bases lying between them. This CDR3 comprises 13 residues. Data came from immunoSEQ multiplex PCR; TCRdb stores just in-frame clones and leaves some out. The data show about 140,000 clones, more than 75% seen once. This receptor was identified in an adult who received the AZD1222 COVID-19 vaccine. Specimen: peripheral blood, collected 28 days after the second AZD1222 dose. The chain has TRBV4-2 and TRBJ2-1, with D possibly being TRBD1 (6 bases). This CDR3 is CASSRPQGNEQFF. The CDR3 nucleotides are TGTGCCAGCAGTCGGCCCCAGGGGAATGAGCAGTTCTTC.